What follows describes a single TCR beta chain. Its target is not known. Sequencing was performed with immunoSEQ multiplex PCR; in TCRdb, only in-frame clones are kept and a portion is missing. This sample carries about 110,000 clones, 85% to 90% of them seen once, and the ten largest clones take 2% to 3%. The data stem from a study of radiotherapy plus CTLA-4 blockade in lung cancer. Study in general: The study recorded objective responses in roughly a sixth of patients and disease control in about 30%. Findings of the study overall: Some TCR clones had been derived from tumors. These clones expanded in peripheral blood after radiotherapy plus ipilimumab. Together with interferon-beta, which increased in serum after radiation, early dynamic changes in blood T cell clones were reportedly the best predictors of response.

The CDR3 has 15 amino acids. From germline, CDR1 is SGHRS and CDR2 YFSETQ. V shed 8 bases and J shed 8 bases, with 25 bases lying between them. The sequencing here drew on peripheral blood, taken from a patient treated with radiotherapy plus ipilimumab. The chain couples TRBV5-1 to TRBJ1-1; tentative D call: TRBD1 (5 bases). The receptor comes from a human donor with non-small cell lung cancer that progressed on radiotherapy plus ipilimumab. Some clones in this sample may be carry-over from other donors' samples. The CDR3 sequence is CASTEGGQGLSEAFF. As DNA, the CDR3 is TGCGCCAGTACGGAGGGCGGGCAGGGACTTTCAGAAGCTTTCTTT.